What follows are 24 T cell receptor beta chains derived from one specimen sequenced in a study of long-term antiretroviral therapy in people with HIV. The run of the v3.0 immunoSEQ assay was at survey level. Clones were sequenced by immunoSEQ multiplex PCR, and TCRdb holds only the in-frame ones, with some missing. Here the sample spans 15,000 to 20,000 clones, 76% being singletons. Source: unsorted PBMCs, taken 2.5 years before starting antiretroviral therapy. These TCRs come from a woman between 45 and 65 years old with HIV.

The V call is TRBV6-1, the J call TRBJ2-1; the match to TRBD2 covers 11 bases. The length of the CDR3 is 14 residues. Losses at the gene ends were 6 bases for V and 5 bases for J; bases not matched to a gene: 3. Germline V gene lookup returns CDR1 MNHNS and CDR2 SASEGT. The CDR3 nucleotides are TGTGCCAGCAGAACTAGCGGGGGCCACAATGAGCAGTTCTTC. Protein: CASRTSGGHNEQFF.

This clone was observed a single time. As DNA, the CDR3 is TGTGCCAGCAGTCGTTCCTCTGGGGCCAACGTCCTGACTTTC. This gives the protein CASSRSSGANVLTF. This rearrangement joins TRBV6-5 to TRBJ2-6; D is undetermined. From germline, CDR1 is MNHEY and CDR2 SVGAGI. This CDR3 has 14 amino acids. V lost 5 bases and J lost 0, with 5 bases in between.

Written as DNA, the CDR3 is TGTGCCAGCAGTGACTACATCAGCAATCAGCCCCAGCATTTT. Its protein product is CASSDYISNQPQHF. The chain carries TRBV2 and TRBJ1-5; D is unclear. This CDR3 comprises 14 residues. Looked up from germline, CDR1 is SNHLY and CDR2 is FYNNEI. Deletions cut 3 bases from V and 1 base from J, with 7 bases between.

This sequence joins TRBV28 and TRBJ1-5; D is uncertain. The CDR3 contains 18 residues. Germline assignment: CDR1 MDHEN and CDR2 SYDVKM. V dropped 1 base and J dropped 0 bases, with 16 bases sitting between them. The CDR3, as DNA: TGTGCCAGCAGTTTATCAAACCGACGGACGTATAGCAATCAGCCCCAGCATTTT. As protein: CASSLSNRRTYSNQPQHF. Drawing the rest from reference TRBV28 and TRBJ1-5, the complete variable domain is DVKVTQSSRYLVKRTGEKVFLECVQDMDHENMFWYRQDPGLGLRLIYFSYDVKMKEKGDIPEGYSVSREKKERFSLILESASTNQTSMYLCASSLSNRRTYSNQPQHFGDGTRLSIL.

The rearrangement joins TRBV5-4 to TRBJ2-1; the match to TRBD2 covers 10 bases. The J segment lost 4 bases and the V segment lost 0 bases, leaving 4 bases of the junction unmatched. This CDR3 region has 16 residues. Germline V gene lookup returns CDR1 SGHNT and CDR2 YYREEE (reference sequence). CDR3 DNA sequence: TGTGCCAGCAGCTTGGGTGGACTAGCGGAATACAATGAGCAGTTCTTC. As protein: CASSLGGLAEYNEQFF. The entire variable domain, with the rest obtained from reference TRBV5-4 and TRBJ2-1, is as follows: ETGVTQSPTHLIKTRGQQVTLRCSSQSGHNTVSWYQQALGQGPQFIFQYYREEENGRGNFPPRFSGLQFPNYSSELNVNALELDDSALYLCASSLGGLAEYNEQFFGPGTRLTVL.

This chain joins TRBV7-8 and TRBJ1-2, with 9 bases that match TRBD1. In germline, CDR1 is SGHVS, CDR2 FQNEAQ. The ends lost 2 bases at V and 5 bases at J; junction bases unmatched: 3. This CDR3 is 14 amino acids long. The CDR3 protein is CASSLKQGAYGYTF. CDR3 in DNA: TGTGCCAGCAGCTTAAAACAGGGGGCTTATGGCTACACCTTC.

The rearrangement joins TRBV20-1 to TRBJ2-5; D gene ambiguous. V lost 7 bases and J lost 2, with 8 bases in between. The CDR3 is 11 amino acids. Germline values: CDR1 DFQATT, CDR2 SNEGSKA (reference sequence). CDR3 DNA sequence: TGCAGTGTTCTGGGACAAGAGACCCAGTACTTC. Amino acids: CSVLGQETQYF.

The sample holds a few counts of this clone. The V gene is TRBV6-5, the J gene TRBJ2-2; TRBD1 aligns across 9 bases. This CDR3 is built from 15 residues. The V gene end was trimmed by 5 bases and the J gene end by 6 bases; junction bases not matched to a gene: 7. CDR1 is MNHEY, CDR2 SVGAGI, per germline. The CDR3 sequence is CASSIGTGTAGELFF. Here the CDR3 DNA reads TGTGCCAGCAGTATCGGGACAGGGACTGCCGGGGAGCTGTTTTTT.

This rearrangement joins TRBV19 to TRBJ2-3; the D gene is possibly TRBD1 (5 bases). Trimming left V 3 bases short and J 0 bases short, with 10 bases between. The CDR3 has 15 amino acids. Germline values: CDR1 LNHDA, CDR2 SQIVND (reference sequence). The CDR3 region is CASSIPTASTDTQYF. The CDR3 region has the DNA TGTGCCAGTAGTATCCCGACAGCTAGCACAGATACGCAGTATTTT.

In DNA form, the CDR3 reads TGTGCCAGCAGCCCACAGAGGGCAAACACTGAAGCTTTCTTT. Protein: CASSPQRANTEAFF. The chain has TRBV2 and TRBJ1-1; D ambiguous. Germline V lookup: CDR1 SNHLY, CDR2 FYNNEI. The CDR3 is 14 amino acids. Trimming shortened V by 6 bases and J by 2 bases, and 13 bases separated the two germline ends.

J is TRBJ1-2 and V is TRBV5-1; tentative D call: TRBD1 (5 bases). From germline, CDR1 is SGHRS and CDR2 YFSETQ. V was cut by 3 bases and J by 4 bases, with 7 bases left in between. The CDR3 is 12 amino acids. The CDR3 protein is CASSYDSYGYTF. In DNA form, the CDR3 reads TGCGCCAGCAGCTATGACAGCTATGGCTACACCTTC.

The rearrangement uses TRBV11-2 and TRBJ2-1; D is tentatively TRBD1 or TRBD2 (6 bases each). The germline V and J ends were trimmed by 5 bases and 5 bases, with 16 bases remaining between them. The CDR3 is made up of 15 amino acids. In germline, CDR1 is SGHAT, CDR2 FQNNGV. The CDR3 spells CASSPPGGTHNEQFF. The CDR3, as DNA: TGTGCCAGCAGCCCTCCTGGGGGGACACACAATGAGCAGTTCTTC.

V usage is TRBV6-1 and J usage is TRBJ1-2; the D is unclear. CDR1 MNHNS and CDR2 SASEGT come from the germline V gene. Trimming pared 6 bases from V and 2 bases from J, leaving 7 bases between. The CDR3 runs to 12 residues. The CDR3 DNA is TGTGCCAGCAGCCTGGACAACTATGGCTACACCTTC. Translated, it gives CASSLDNYGYTF.

V gene TRBV2 combines with J gene TRBJ1-4, with D perhaps matching TRBD1 (6 bases). The V gene lost 6 bases and the J gene lost 3 bases, with 20 bases spanning the gap. The CDR3 loop spans 17 amino acids. Germline V gives CDR1 SNHLY, CDR2 FYNNEI. The CDR3 loop reads CASRLRGGREANEKLFF. As DNA, the CDR3 is TGTGCCAGCAGGTTGAGAGGGGGTAGAGAAGCTAATGAAAAACTGTTTTTT.

The rearrangement uses TRBV27 and TRBJ1-4, with D unresolved. Germline V CDR1 and CDR2: MNHEY, SMNVEV (reference sequence). This CDR3 is 13 amino acids long. V was clipped by 6 bases and J by 3 bases, with 8 bases between them. CDR3 coding DNA: TGTGCCAGCAGCACCCCCGCTAATGAAAAACTGTTTTTT. The encoded protein is CASSTPANEKLFF.

As to this clone: Other DNA sequences in the sample encode the same CDR3. The V and J genes are TRBV11-2 and TRBJ2-2; no firm D call. Germline V lookup: CDR1 SGHAT, CDR2 FQNNGV. V lost 5 bases and J lost 0, with 10 bases in between. This CDR3 region has 15 residues. DNA of the CDR3: TGTGCCAGCAGCCTAACTACCTCGAACACCGGGGAGCTGTTTTTT. Its translation: CASSLTTSNTGELFF.

As regards this clone: A read error may account for a junction end that differs from germline. The gene calls are TRBV11-2 and TRBJ2-5, with TRBD2 matching over 9 bases. Germline-derived CDR1 and CDR2 are SGHAT and FQNNGV. CDR3 length: 16 residues. The chain's CDR3 is CASSLAPSGVSRVMHF. CDR3 in DNA: TGTGCCAGCAGCTTAGCCCCTAGCGGGGTTTCAAGAGTGATGCACTTC.

The count of this clone is one. V is TRBV5-1 and J is TRBJ2-3, with 7 bases aligning to TRBD1. V gave up 0 bases and J gave up 3 bases; unmatched junction bases: 10. Per the germline V gene, CDR1 is SGHRS and CDR2 is YFSETQ. This CDR3 contains 17 residues. This chain's CDR3 is CASSLGHRGYLTDTQYF. The CDR3 DNA follows: TGCGCCAGCAGCTTGGGTCACAGGGGATATCTGACAGATACGCAGTATTTT.

V is TRBV28 and J is TRBJ2-7, with no clear D. The CDR3 runs to 16 residues. Trimming stripped 6 bases from V and 1 base from J, with 19 bases between. The germline gives CDR1 MDHEN, CDR2 SYDVKM. The CDR3 bases are TGTGCCAGCAGCCCAACCCTGGACGGCCTGTCCTACGAGCAGTACTTC. Amino acids: CASSPTLDGLSYEQYF.

This clone was recorded a few times. This chain uses TRBV7-6 with TRBJ1-6; D remains ambiguous. This CDR3 region has 14 residues. Between the trimmed V and J ends, which lost 5 bases and 7 bases, there was a span of 12 bases. Germline V lookup: CDR1 SGHVS, CDR2 FNYEAQ. The CDR3 DNA is TGTGCCAGCAGCCCCGACGTGGACAATTCACCCCTCCACTTT. It specifies CASSPDVDNSPLHF.

The chain recombines TRBV7-2 with TRBJ2-7, with 7 bases aligning to TRBD1. CDR3 size: 13 residues. After removal of 5 bases from V and 3 bases from J, the junction contained 4 bases not matched to a gene. CDR1 and CDR2 (germline): SGHTA, FQGNSA. The CDR3 sequence is CASSPRQGYEQYF. CDR3 DNA sequence: TGTGCCAGCAGCCCCAGACAGGGCTACGAGCAGTACTTC.

This clone is a singleton in its sample. This sequence joins TRBV18 and TRBJ2-2; 11 bases are shared with TRBD1. Germline CDR1 and CDR2: KGHSH and LQKENI. This CDR3 has 16 residues. Trimming at V came to 6 bases and at J to 6 bases, leaving 9 bases not matched to a gene. In nucleotides, the CDR3 is TGTGCCAGCTCCCTCAACGGACAGGGGGCGTCCGGGGAGCTGTTTTTT. Its translation is CASSLNGQGASGELFF.

The genes are TRBV6-1 and TRBJ2-3; 9 bases line up with TRBD2. Trimming removed 7 bases from V and 2 bases from J; junction bases left unmatched: 4. The length of the CDR3 is 14 residues. The V gene's germline CDR1 is MNHNS and CDR2 SASEGT. The CDR3 loop reads CASIRGGVTDTQYF. The CDR3 DNA reads TGTGCCAGCATACGCGGGGGGGTCACAGATACGCAGTATTTT.

This clone occurred a few times. V usage is TRBV11-3 and J usage is TRBJ2-3; no firm D call. The CDR3 is 15 amino acids. The V end lost 3 bases, the J end lost 0 bases, and 10 bases lay between the germline ends. CDR1 and CDR2 from the germline V gene are SGHNT and YENEEA. DNA of the CDR3: TGTGCCAGCAGCTTGTTTCCTGCCAGCACAGATACGCAGTATTTT. This translates into CASSLFPASTDTQYF. Looking up the rest from reference TRBV11-3 and TRBJ2-3 gives the full variable domain: EAGVVQSPRYKIIEKKQPVAFWCNPISGHNTLYWYLQNLGQGPELLIRYENEEAVDDSQLPKDRFSAERLKGVDSTLKIQPAELGDSAVYLCASSLFPASTDTQYFGPGTRLTVL.